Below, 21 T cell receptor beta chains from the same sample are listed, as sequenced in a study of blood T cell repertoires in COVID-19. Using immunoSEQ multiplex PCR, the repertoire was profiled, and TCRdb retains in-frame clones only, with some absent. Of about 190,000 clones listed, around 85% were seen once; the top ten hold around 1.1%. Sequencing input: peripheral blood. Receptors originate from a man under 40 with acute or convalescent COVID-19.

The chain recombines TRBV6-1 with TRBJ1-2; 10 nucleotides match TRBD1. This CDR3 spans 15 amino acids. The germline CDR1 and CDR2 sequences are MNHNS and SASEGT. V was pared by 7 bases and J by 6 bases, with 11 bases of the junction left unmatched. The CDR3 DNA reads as TGTGCCAGCACTACTAATTCGGACAGGGGGAATGGCTACACCTTC. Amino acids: CASTTNSDRGNGYTF.

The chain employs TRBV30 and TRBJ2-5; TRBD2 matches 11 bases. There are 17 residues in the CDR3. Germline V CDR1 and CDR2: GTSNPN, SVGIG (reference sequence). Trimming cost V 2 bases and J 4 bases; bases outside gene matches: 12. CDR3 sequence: CAWSILRLAGIRETQYF. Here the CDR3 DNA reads TGTGCCTGGAGTATTCTAAGACTAGCGGGAATTAGAGAGACCCAGTACTTC. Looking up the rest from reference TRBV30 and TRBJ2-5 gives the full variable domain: SQTIHQWPATLVQPVGSPLSLECTVEGTSNPNLYWYRQAAGRGLQLLFYSVGIGQISSEVPQNLSASRPQDRQFILSSKKLLLSDSGFYLCAWSILRLAGIRETQYFGPGTRLLVL.

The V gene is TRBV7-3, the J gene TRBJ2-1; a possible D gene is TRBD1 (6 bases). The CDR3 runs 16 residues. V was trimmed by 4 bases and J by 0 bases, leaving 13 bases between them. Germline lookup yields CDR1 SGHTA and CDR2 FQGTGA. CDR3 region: CASSSKGQRSYNEQFF. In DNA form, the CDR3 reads TGTGCCAGCAGCTCAAAAGGACAGCGCTCCTACAATGAGCAGTTCTTC.

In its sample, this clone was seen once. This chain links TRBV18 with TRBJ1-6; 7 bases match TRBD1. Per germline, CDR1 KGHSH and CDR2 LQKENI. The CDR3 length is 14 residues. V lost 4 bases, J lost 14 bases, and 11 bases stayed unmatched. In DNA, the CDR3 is TGTGCCAGCTCACAGGGACAGCGCCTTCTAACCCTCCACTTT. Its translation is CASSQGQRLLTLHF.

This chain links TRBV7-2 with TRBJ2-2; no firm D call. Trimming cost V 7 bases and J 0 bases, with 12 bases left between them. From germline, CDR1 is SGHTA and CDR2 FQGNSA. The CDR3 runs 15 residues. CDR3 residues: CASKTSPANTGELFF. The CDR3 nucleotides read TGTGCCAGCAAGACAAGTCCGGCGAACACCGGGGAGCTGTTTTTT.

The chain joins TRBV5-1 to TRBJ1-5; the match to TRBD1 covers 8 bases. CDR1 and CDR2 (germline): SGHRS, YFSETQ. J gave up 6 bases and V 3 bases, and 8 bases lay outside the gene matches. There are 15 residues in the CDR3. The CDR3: CASSWGQERGQPQHF. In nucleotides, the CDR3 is TGCGCCAGCAGCTGGGGACAGGAGCGTGGTCAGCCCCAGCATTTT.

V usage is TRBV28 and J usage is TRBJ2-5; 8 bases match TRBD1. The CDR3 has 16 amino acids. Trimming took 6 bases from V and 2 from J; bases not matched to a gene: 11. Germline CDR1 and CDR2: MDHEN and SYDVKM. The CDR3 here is CASSHRSGGLQETQYF. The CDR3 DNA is TGTGCCAGCAGCCACCGATCAGGGGGCCTTCAAGAGACCCAGTACTTC.

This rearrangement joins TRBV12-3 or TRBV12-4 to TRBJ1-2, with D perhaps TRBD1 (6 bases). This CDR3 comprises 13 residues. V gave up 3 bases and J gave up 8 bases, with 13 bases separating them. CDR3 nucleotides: TGTGCCAGCAGTTTCCCCAGGGGCGGCGGCTACACCTTC. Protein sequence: CASSFPRGGGYTF.

The CDR3 sequence is CASSLAQGSYNEQFF. CDR3 coding DNA: TGTGCCAGCAGCTTAGCACAGGGCTCCTACAATGAGCAGTTCTTC. The rearrangement joins TRBV11-1 to TRBJ2-1; a weak D match, TRBD1 (6 bases). There are 15 residues in the CDR3. Germline V gives CDR1 SGHAT, CDR2 FQDESV (reference sequence). V lost 0 bases and J 0 bases, leaving 6 bases between the germline ends. The whole variable domain, filled in from reference TRBV11-1 and TRBJ2-1, reads EAEVAQSPRYKITEKSQAVAFWCDPISGHATLYWYRQILGQGPELLVQFQDESVVDDSQLPKDRFSAERLKGVDSTLKIQPAELGDSAMYLCASSLAQGSYNEQFFGPGTRLTVL.

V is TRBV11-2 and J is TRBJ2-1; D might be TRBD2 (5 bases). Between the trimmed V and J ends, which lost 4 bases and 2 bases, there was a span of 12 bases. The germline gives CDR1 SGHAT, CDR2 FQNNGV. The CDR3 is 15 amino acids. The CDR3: CASSSTRGAYNEQFF. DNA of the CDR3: TGTGCCAGCAGCTCTACTAGAGGAGCCTACAATGAGCAGTTCTTC.

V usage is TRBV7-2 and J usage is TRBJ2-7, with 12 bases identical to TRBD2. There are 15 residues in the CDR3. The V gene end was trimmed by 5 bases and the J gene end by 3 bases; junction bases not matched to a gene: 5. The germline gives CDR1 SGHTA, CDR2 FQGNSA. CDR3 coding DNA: TGTGCCAGCAGCGCACCGGGACTAGCGGGCTACGAGCAGTACTTC. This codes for CASSAPGLAGYEQYF.

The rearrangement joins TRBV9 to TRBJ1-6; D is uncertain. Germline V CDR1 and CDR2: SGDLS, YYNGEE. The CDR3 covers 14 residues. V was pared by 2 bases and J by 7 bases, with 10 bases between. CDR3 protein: CASSVEQANSPLHF. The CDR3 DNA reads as TGTGCCAGCAGCGTCGAGCAGGCCAATTCACCCCTCCACTTT.

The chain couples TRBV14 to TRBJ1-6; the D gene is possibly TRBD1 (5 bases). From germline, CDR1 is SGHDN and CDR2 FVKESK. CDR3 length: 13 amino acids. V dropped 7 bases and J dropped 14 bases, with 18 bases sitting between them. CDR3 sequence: CASTLSGGRTLHF. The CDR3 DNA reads TGTGCCAGCACCTTATCGGGGGGTCGGACCCTCCACTTT.

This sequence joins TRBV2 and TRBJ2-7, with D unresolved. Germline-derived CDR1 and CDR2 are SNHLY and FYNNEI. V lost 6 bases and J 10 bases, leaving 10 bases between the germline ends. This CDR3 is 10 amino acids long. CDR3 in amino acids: CASRTALQYF. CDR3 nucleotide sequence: TGTGCCAGCAGAACAGCCCTCCAGTACTTC.

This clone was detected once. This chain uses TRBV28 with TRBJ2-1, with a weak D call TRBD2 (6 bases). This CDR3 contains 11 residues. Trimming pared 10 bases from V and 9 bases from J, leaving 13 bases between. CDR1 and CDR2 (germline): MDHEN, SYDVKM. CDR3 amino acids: CAMAQGGEQFF. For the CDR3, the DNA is TGTGCCATGGCGCAGGGAGGTGAGCAGTTCTTC.

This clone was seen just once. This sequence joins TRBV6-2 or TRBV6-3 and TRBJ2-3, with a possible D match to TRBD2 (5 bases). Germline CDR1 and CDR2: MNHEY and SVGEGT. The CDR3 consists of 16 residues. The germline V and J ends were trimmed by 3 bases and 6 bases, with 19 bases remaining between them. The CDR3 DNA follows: TGTGCCAGCAGTTATGGAGGCAACTCCAAAGGGGATACGCAGTATTTT. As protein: CASSYGGNSKGDTQYF.

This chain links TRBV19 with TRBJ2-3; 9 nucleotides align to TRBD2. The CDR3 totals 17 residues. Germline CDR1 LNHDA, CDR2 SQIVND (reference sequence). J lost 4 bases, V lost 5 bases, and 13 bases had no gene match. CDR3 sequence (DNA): TGTGCCAGTAGTCCTAACGCGCGGGGGGGCGTCGCAGATACGCAGTATTTT. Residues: CASSPNARGGVADTQYF.

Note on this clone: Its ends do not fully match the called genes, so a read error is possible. CDR3 region: CASSLLSGQGITEAFF. Here the CDR3 DNA reads TGTGCCAGCAGCTTATTATCGGGACAGGGAATAACTGAAGCTTTCTTT. The chain couples TRBV28 to TRBJ1-1, with 9 bases matching TRBD1. This CDR3 comprises 16 residues. Germline assignment: CDR1 MDHEN and CDR2 SYDVKM.

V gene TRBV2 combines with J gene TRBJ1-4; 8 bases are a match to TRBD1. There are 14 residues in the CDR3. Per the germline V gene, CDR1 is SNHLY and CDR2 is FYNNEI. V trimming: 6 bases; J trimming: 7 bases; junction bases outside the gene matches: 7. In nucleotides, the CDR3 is TGTGCCAGCAGAACCCAGGGGGCGCGTGAAAAACTGTTTTTT. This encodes CASRTQGAREKLFF.

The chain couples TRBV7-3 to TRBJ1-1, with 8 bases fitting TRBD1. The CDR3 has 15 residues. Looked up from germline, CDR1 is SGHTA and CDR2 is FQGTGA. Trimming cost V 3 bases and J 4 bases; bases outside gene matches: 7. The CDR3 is CASSLDREHVTEAFF. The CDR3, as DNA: TGTGCCAGCAGCTTGGACAGGGAGCATGTCACTGAAGCTTTCTTT.

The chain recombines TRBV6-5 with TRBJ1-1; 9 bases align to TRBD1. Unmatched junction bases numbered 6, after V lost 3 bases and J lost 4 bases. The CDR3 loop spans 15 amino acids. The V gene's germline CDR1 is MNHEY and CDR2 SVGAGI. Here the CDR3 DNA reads TGTGCCAGCAGTTATCTCTTGACAGGGGGCACTGAAGCTTTCTTT. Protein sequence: CASSYLLTGGTEAFF.